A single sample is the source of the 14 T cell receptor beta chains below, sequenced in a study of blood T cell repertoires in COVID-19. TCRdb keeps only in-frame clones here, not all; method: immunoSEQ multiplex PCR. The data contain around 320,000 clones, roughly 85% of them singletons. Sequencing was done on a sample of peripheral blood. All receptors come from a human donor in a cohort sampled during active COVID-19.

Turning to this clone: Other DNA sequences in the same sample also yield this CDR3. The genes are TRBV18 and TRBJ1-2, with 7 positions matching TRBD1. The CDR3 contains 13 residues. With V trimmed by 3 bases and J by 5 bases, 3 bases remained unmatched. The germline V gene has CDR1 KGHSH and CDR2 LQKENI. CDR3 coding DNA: TGTGCCAGCTCACCGGGACAGCATTATGGCTACACCTTC. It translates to CASSPGQHYGYTF. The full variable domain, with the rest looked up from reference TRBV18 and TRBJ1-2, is NAGVMQNPRHLVRRRGQEARLRCSPMKGHSHVYWYRQLPEEGLKFMVYLQKENIIDESGMPKERFSAEFPKEGPSILRIQQVVRGDSAAYFCASSPGQHYGYTFGSGTRLTVV.

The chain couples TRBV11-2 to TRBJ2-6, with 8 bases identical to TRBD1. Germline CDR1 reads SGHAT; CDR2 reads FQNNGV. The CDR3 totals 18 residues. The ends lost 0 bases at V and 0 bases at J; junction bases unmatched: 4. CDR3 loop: CASSLDDRGNSGANVLTF. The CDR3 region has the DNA TGTGCCAGCAGCTTAGACGACAGGGGAAACTCTGGGGCCAACGTCCTGACTTTC.

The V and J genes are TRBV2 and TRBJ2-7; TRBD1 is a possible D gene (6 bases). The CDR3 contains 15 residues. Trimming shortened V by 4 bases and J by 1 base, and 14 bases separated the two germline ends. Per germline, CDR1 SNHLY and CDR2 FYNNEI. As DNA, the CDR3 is TGTGCCAGCAGTGTTTCAGGGGCTCCGTCCTACGAGCAGTACTTC. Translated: CASSVSGAPSYEQYF.

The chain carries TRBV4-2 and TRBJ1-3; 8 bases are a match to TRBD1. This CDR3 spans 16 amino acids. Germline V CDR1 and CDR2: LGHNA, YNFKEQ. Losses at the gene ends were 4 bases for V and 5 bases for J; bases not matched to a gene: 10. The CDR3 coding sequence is TGTGCCAGCAGCCTACCCTTGGACAGGGAAAGAAACACCATATATTTT. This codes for CASSLPLDRERNTIYF.

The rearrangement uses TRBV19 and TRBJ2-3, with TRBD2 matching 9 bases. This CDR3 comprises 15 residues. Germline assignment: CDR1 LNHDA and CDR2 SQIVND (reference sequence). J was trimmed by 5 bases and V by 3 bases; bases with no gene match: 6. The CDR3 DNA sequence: TGTGCCAGTAGTATGCTGGCGGGGGGGGGAGATACGCAGTATTTT. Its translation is CASSMLAGGGDTQYF.

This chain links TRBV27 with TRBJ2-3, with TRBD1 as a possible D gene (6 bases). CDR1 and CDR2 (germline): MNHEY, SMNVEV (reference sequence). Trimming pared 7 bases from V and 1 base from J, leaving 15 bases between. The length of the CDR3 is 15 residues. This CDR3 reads CASTLQGWGTDTQYF. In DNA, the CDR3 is TGTGCCAGCACCTTACAGGGTTGGGGCACAGATACGCAGTATTTT.

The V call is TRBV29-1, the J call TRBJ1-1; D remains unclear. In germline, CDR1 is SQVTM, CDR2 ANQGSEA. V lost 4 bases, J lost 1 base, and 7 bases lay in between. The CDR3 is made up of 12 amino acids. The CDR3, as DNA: TGCAGCGTTGGGAGGACGAACACTGAAGCTTTCTTT. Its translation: CSVGRTNTEAFF.

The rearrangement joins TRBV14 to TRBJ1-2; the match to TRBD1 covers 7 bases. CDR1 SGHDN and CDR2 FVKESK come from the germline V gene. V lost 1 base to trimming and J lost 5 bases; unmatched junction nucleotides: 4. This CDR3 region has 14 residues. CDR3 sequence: CASSQAGQRYGYTF. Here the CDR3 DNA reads TGTGCCAGCAGCCAAGCGGGACAGCGGTATGGCTACACCTTC.

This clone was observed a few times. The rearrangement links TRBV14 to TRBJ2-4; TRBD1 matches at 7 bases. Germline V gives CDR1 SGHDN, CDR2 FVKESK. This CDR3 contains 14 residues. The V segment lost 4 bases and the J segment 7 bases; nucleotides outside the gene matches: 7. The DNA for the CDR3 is TGTGCCAGCAGCCCCCGGGACAGTTATAACATTCAGTACTTC. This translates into CASSPRDSYNIQYF.

CDR3 DNA sequence: TGTGCCAGCAGCCCGACGGGAAACTATGGCTACACCTTC. This encodes CASSPTGNYGYTF. The rearrangement links TRBV12-3 or TRBV12-4 to TRBJ1-2; D unresolved. The V end was cut by 6 bases, the J end by 2 bases, with 10 bases between. The CDR3 is 13 residues long.

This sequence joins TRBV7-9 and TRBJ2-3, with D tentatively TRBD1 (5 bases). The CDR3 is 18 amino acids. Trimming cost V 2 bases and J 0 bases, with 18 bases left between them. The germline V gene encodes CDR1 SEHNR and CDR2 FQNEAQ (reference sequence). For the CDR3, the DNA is TGTGCCAGCAGCTTAACCTACCCGACAGAATCTAGCACAGATACGCAGTATTTT. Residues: CASSLTYPTESSTDTQYF.

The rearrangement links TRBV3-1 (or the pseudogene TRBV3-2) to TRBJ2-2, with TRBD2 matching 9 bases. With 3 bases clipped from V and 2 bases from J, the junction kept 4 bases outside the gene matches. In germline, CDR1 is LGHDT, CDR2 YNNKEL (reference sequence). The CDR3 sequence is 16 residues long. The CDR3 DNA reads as TGTGCCAGCAGCCAGAAGCGGGGGGTTAACACCGGGGAGCTGTTTTTT. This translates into CASSQKRGVNTGELFF.

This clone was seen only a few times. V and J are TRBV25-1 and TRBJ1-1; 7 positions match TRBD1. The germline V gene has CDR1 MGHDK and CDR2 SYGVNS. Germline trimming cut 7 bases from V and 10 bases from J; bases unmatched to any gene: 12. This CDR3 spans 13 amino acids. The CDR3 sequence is CASTKMGTVGAFF. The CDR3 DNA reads TGTGCCAGCACCAAGATGGGGACAGTGGGAGCTTTCTTT.

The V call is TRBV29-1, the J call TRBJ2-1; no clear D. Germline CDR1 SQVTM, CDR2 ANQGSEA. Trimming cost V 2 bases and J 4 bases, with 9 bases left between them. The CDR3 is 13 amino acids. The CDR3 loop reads CSVEMLAYNEQFF. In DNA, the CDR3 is TGCAGCGTTGAAATGTTGGCTTACAATGAGCAGTTCTTC.